Presented here are 24 T cell receptor beta chains from one specimen sequenced in a study of PD-1 blockade in classical Hodgkin lymphoma. Produced via immunoSEQ multiplex PCR; TCRdb's table is partial and in-frame only. The sample shows around 6,500 clones, roughly 79% of them seen only once. Brentuximab vedotin exposure varied among the patients, all of whom had relapsed after autologous stem cell transplantation. Purified CD4+ T cells were obtained from thawed PBMCs through magnetic negative selection. Sequences were derived from CD4+ T cells from blood, sampled at baseline. The receptor set was obtained from a human donor with classical Hodgkin lymphoma.

V is TRBV4-2 and J is TRBJ2-2; D unresolved. Trimming took 5 bases from V and 0 from J, leaving 13 bases between them. Germline V lookup: CDR1 LGHNA, CDR2 YNFKEQ. This CDR3 has 16 residues. CDR3 loop: CASSLGGGANTGELFF. The CDR3 DNA follows: TGTGCCAGCAGCTTAGGTGGCGGAGCGAACACCGGGGAGCTGTTTTTT.

This chain links TRBV11-2 with TRBJ2-7; 10 positions agree with TRBD1. The CDR3 loop spans 15 amino acids. CDR1 is SGHAT, CDR2 FQNNGV, per germline. With V trimmed by 5 bases and J by 2 bases, 6 bases remained unmatched. The CDR3 nucleotides are TGTGCCAGCAGCATCGACAGGGGGCCTCCCTACGAGCAGTACTTC. Translated: CASSIDRGPPYEQYF.

In nucleotides, the CDR3 is TGTGCCAGAAGCTTCCGGACTAGCGGGAGTCATGAGCAGTTCTTC. This gives the protein CARSFRTSGSHEQFF. The chain links TRBV7-5 to TRBJ2-1; TRBD2 is the table's D call and was not checked against the DNA. TRBV7-5 is deemed a pseudogene. This CDR3 spans 15 amino acids.

The chain joins TRBV5-4 to TRBJ2-7, with no clear D. This CDR3 has 11 residues. V gave up 4 bases and J gave up 7 bases, with 9 bases separating them. Germline V lookup: CDR1 SGHNT, CDR2 YYREEE (reference sequence). Written as DNA, the CDR3 is TGTGCCAGCAGCGACCAGAGGGAGCAGTACTTC. It codes for CASSDQREQYF.

This chain joins TRBV18 and TRBJ1-4, with a possible D match to TRBD1 (6 bases). This CDR3 has 14 amino acids. Germline assignment: CDR1 KGHSH and CDR2 LQKENI. V lost 3 bases and J 10 bases, leaving 15 bases between the germline ends. The CDR3 sequence is CASSPVQGSGKLFF. CDR3 DNA: TGTGCCAGCTCACCCGTGCAGGGGTCAGGAAAACTGTTTTTT.

The V and J genes are TRBV25-1 and TRBJ1-1; D call uncertain. The germline CDR1 and CDR2 sequences are MGHDK and SYGVNS. Trimming removed 4 bases at V and 0 bases at J, with 12 bases between. The CDR3 is made up of 15 amino acids. The CDR3 loop reads CASSAPGTLNTEAFF. The CDR3 bases are TGTGCCAGCAGTGCCCCTGGTACGCTGAACACTGAAGCTTTCTTT.

For the CDR3, the DNA is TGCGCCAGCAGGCTAGTACCCGGATACTCCGCCTATGGCTACACCTTC. This codes for CASRLVPGYSAYGYTF. V gene TRBV5-1 combines with J gene TRBJ1-2, with D unresolved. CDR3 size: 16 residues. CDR1 is SGHRS, CDR2 YFSETQ, per germline. V lost 5 bases and J 4 bases, leaving 21 bases between the germline ends.

The chain employs TRBV10-3 and TRBJ2-1; TRBD2 matches 10 bases. J was trimmed by 8 bases and V by 0 bases; bases with no gene match: 4. The CDR3 covers 15 residues. CDR1 and CDR2 from the germline V gene are ENHRY and SYGVKD. CDR3 in DNA: TGTGCCATCAGTGAGTCGCCTAGCGGGAGAGATGAGCAGTTCTTC. This translates into CAISESPSGRDEQFF.

This rearrangement joins TRBV9 to TRBJ2-3; 11 nucleotides line up with TRBD2. Germline trimming cut 0 bases from V and 5 bases from J; bases unmatched to any gene: 5. The CDR3 is 16 residues long. In germline, CDR1 is SGDLS, CDR2 YYNGEE. CDR3 DNA sequence: TGTGCCAGCAGCGTAGAACTAGCGGGAGTTCTAGATACGCAGTATTTT. This encodes CASSVELAGVLDTQYF.

This clone was seen only once. V and J are TRBV5-1 and TRBJ2-5; D not certain. There are 13 residues in the CDR3. In germline, CDR1 is SGHRS, CDR2 YFSETQ. V shed 1 base and J shed 3 bases, with 7 bases lying between them. CDR3 sequence reads: CASSLSREETQYF. The CDR3, as DNA: TGCGCCAGCAGCTTGAGTCGGGAAGAGACCCAGTACTTC.

The table lists this clone with a few counts. The CDR3 sequence: CASSLGGRLYTF. The CDR3 nucleotides are TGTGCCAGCAGCTTAGGAGGGCGTCTCTACACCTTC. This chain links TRBV5-4 with TRBJ1-2; no firm D call. Germline lookup yields CDR1 SGHNT and CDR2 YYREEE (reference sequence). V was trimmed by 2 bases and J by 10 bases, leaving 12 bases between them. The CDR3 is 12 residues long. The complete variable domain, with remaining parts taken from reference TRBV5-4 and TRBJ1-2, reads ETGVTQSPTHLIKTRGQQVTLRCSSQSGHNTVSWYQQALGQGPQFIFQYYREEENGRGNFPPRFSGLQFPNYSSELNVNALELDDSALYLCASSLGGRLYTFGSGTRLTVV.

The chain has TRBV30 and TRBJ2-2, with D perhaps TRBD1 or TRBD2 (5 bases each). In germline, CDR1 is GTSNPN, CDR2 SVGIG (reference sequence). V was clipped by 1 base and J by 8 bases, with 20 bases between them. The CDR3 runs to 16 residues. Here the CDR3 DNA reads TGTGCCTGGAGTGGTGGGGGATCGCCAGTTCTGGGGGAGCTGTTTTTT. This gives the protein CAWSGGGSPVLGELFF.

This clone was found a few times. The V gene is TRBV10-3, the J gene TRBJ1-1; the match to TRBD1 covers 9 bases. Looked up from germline, CDR1 is ENHRY and CDR2 is SYGVKD. This CDR3 contains 15 residues. J lost 5 bases, V lost 4 bases, and 8 bases had no gene match. The chain's CDR3 is CAISGAGQGNTEAFF. CDR3 bases: TGTGCCATCAGTGGAGCGGGACAGGGCAATACTGAAGCTTTCTTT.

The chain joins TRBV7-2 to TRBJ1-5; the D is unclear. Germline-derived CDR1 and CDR2 are SGHTA and FQGNSA. The CDR3 sequence is 13 residues long. With 5 bases removed from V and 3 bases from J, the gap between germline ends came to 8 bases. CDR3 amino acids: CASSLISNQPQHF. CDR3 sequence (DNA): TGTGCCAGCAGCCTCATTTCCAATCAGCCCCAGCATTTT.

V and J are TRBV20-1 and TRBJ2-5; a possible D gene is TRBD2 (5 bases). V shed 6 bases and J shed 4 bases, with 9 bases lying between them. Per the germline V gene, CDR1 is DFQATT and CDR2 is SNEGSKA (reference sequence). The CDR3 has 11 residues. The CDR3 loop reads CSAELGETQYF. The CDR3 DNA reads TGCAGTGCCGAACTAGGAGAGACCCAGTACTTC.

The chain is built from TRBV6-5 and TRBJ1-3, with D uncertain. Germline V gene sequence: CDR1 MNHEY, CDR2 SVGAGI. The CDR3 is made up of 14 amino acids. Trimming pared 0 bases from V and 0 bases from J, leaving 3 bases between. This CDR3 reads CASSYSVSGNTIYF. CDR3 DNA sequence: TGTGCCAGCAGTTACTCAGTCTCTGGAAACACCATATATTTT.

The chain recombines TRBV4-1 with TRBJ1-4; 9 nucleotides agree with TRBD1. The CDR3 is 17 residues long. Germline lookup yields CDR1 MGHRA and CDR2 YSYEKL. V lost 3 bases to trimming and J lost 8 bases; unmatched junction nucleotides: 13. CDR3 residues: CASSHVLSGTGPEKLFF. In nucleotides, the CDR3 is TGCGCCAGCAGCCACGTACTCTCCGGGACAGGGCCCGAAAAACTGTTTTTT.

The chain has TRBV4-3 and TRBJ2-4; D ambiguous. This CDR3 has 13 amino acids. The V gene lost 2 bases and the J gene lost 1 base, with 3 bases spanning the gap. CDR1 and CDR2 from the germline V gene are LGHNA and YSLEER. CDR3 DNA sequence: TGCGCCAGCAGCCAAAGTGCCAAAAACATTCAGTACTTC. Amino acids: CASSQSAKNIQYF.

V usage is TRBV7-9 and J usage is TRBJ1-1; 7 nucleotides agree with TRBD1. J lost 4 bases, V lost 5 bases, and 7 bases had no gene match. The CDR3 is made up of 14 amino acids. Germline V gene lookup returns CDR1 SEHNR and CDR2 FQNEAQ (reference sequence). Written as DNA, the CDR3 is TGTGCCAGCAGCGACCCGACAGGGATCACTGAAGCTTTCTTT. Its protein is CASSDPTGITEAFF.

The V and J genes are TRBV9 and TRBJ2-3; no reliable D call. The CDR3 has 13 residues. Between the trimmed V and J ends, which lost 1 base and 2 bases, there was a span of 5 bases. Germline V CDR1 and CDR2: SGDLS, YYNGEE. The CDR3 DNA sequence: TGTGCCAGCAGCGTACGGGCCACAGATACGCAGTATTTT. This codes for CASSVRATDTQYF.

This clone was seen once. The chain uses TRBV7-8 and TRBJ1-3; perhaps TRBD1 as D (5 bases). V was cut by 0 bases and J by 0 bases, with 9 bases left in between. This CDR3 region has 16 residues. Germline CDR1 and CDR2: SGHVS and FQNEAQ. The CDR3 sequence: CASSLAYGGSGNTIYF. As DNA, the CDR3 is TGTGCCAGCAGCTTAGCGTACGGGGGCTCTGGAAACACCATATATTTT.

The gene calls are TRBV28 and TRBJ2-1, with D perhaps TRBD1 (6 bases). CDR1 MDHEN and CDR2 SYDVKM come from the germline V gene. The CDR3 runs to 17 residues. The germline V and J ends were trimmed by 5 bases and 0 bases, with 17 bases remaining between them. Here the CDR3 reads CASSTTPRGSSYNEQFF. CDR3 coding DNA: TGTGCCAGCAGTACTACGCCGAGGGGGAGCTCCTACAATGAGCAGTTCTTC.

V usage is TRBV11-2 and J usage is TRBJ1-6; a possible D gene is TRBD1 (6 bases). This CDR3 is built from 16 residues. Germline V gene lookup returns CDR1 SGHAT and CDR2 FQNNGV. With 2 bases removed from V and 4 bases from J, the gap between germline ends came to 12 bases. The CDR3: CASSLRGWGYNSPLHF. CDR3 nucleotide sequence: TGTGCCAGCAGCTTAAGGGGGTGGGGATATAATTCACCCCTCCACTTT.

The rearrangement links TRBV2 to TRBJ2-5; D perhaps matches TRBD2 (5 bases). Germline V gives CDR1 SNHLY, CDR2 FYNNEI. This CDR3 comprises 15 residues. V lost 4 bases, J lost 1 base, and 13 bases lay in between. The CDR3 sequence is CASSGLGGPQETQYF. CDR3 nucleotide sequence: TGTGCCAGCAGTGGATTAGGCGGGCCCCAAGAGACCCAGTACTTC.